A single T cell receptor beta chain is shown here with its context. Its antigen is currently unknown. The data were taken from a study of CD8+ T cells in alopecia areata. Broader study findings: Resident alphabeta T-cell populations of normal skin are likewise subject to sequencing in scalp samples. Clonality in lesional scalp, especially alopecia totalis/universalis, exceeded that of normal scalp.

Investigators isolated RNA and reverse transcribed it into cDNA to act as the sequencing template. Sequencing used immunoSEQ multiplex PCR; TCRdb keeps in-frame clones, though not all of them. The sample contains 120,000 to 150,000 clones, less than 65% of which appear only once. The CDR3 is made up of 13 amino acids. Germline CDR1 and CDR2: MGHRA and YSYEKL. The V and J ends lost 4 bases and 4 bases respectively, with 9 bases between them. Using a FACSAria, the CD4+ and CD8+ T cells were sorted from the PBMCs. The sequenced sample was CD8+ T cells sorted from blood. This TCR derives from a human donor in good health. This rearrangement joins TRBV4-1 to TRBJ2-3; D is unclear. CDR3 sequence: CASSLSRSDTQYF. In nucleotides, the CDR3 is TGCGCCAGCAGCCTGTCCCGTTCAGATACGCAGTATTTT.